The 32 T cell receptor beta chains listed next were all sequenced from one sample in a study of T cell repertoires in cytomegalovirus infection (dated 2019 in TCRdb). Antigens for these TCRs are unknown. Sequenced on an Illumina HiSeq 1500. TCRdb reprocessing: public reads trimmed at Q25 with fastp, clones called with MiXCR, in-frame beta chains kept. Records with the same CDR3 protein are collapsed into one entry carrying the most frequent genes and DNA. The sample has some 500,000 distinct CDR3 sequences on record, roughly 42% of them singletons. Of the sample, about 48% is held by the ten largest clones. The sample's treatment or condition label, in plain terms: in vitro stimulation with specific CMV peptide epitopes to enrich CMV-specific T cells. Sequencing used cultured PBMCs, obtained from culture after CMV antigen stimulation. The source of these receptors is a human donor in good health (CMV status not recorded). Some clones in this sample may be carry-over from other donors' samples.

In its sample, this clonotype was seen once. The chain is built from TRBV2 and TRBJ2-5; TRBD2 matches 7 bases. The germline gives CDR1 SNHLY, CDR2 FYNNEI. This CDR3 has 14 residues. After removal of 3 bases from V and 4 bases from J, the junction contained 5 bases not matched to a gene. The CDR3 is CASSDPAGRETQYF. CDR3 DNA sequence: TGTGCCAGCAGTGATCCAGCGGGGAGAGAGACCCAGTACTTC. The full variable domain, completed using reference TRBV2 and TRBJ2-5, is EPEVTQTPSHQVTQMGQEVILRCVPISNHLYFYWYRQILGQKVEFLVSFYNNEISEKSEIFDDQFSVERPDGSNFTLKIRSTKLEDSAMYFCASSDPAGRETQYFGPGTRLLVL.

The chain links TRBV12-3 or TRBV12-4 to TRBJ1-1; D ambiguous. The germline V and J ends were trimmed by 3 bases and 4 bases, with 9 bases remaining between them. The CDR3 covers 13 residues. The CDR3 region is CASSFGMFTEAFF. The CDR3 DNA sequence: TGTGCCAGCAGTTTCGGTATGTTCACTGAAGCTTTCTTT.

This chain connects TRBV6-2 or TRBV6-3 to TRBJ2-5; TRBD1 is a possible D gene (5 bases). Germline V gene lookup returns CDR1 MNHEY and CDR2 SVGEGT. The CDR3 runs 14 residues. Trimming stripped 6 bases from V and 3 bases from J, with 14 bases between. CDR3 coding DNA: TGTGCCAGCAGGTCCCCTGGGGCGGAAGAGACCCAGTACTTC. This encodes CASRSPGAEETQYF.

The chain is built from TRBV28 and TRBJ1-5; D may be TRBD1 (6 bases). CDR3 size: 16 residues. In germline, CDR1 is MDHEN, CDR2 SYDVKM. Trimming shortened V by 5 bases and J by 2 bases, and 16 bases separated the two germline ends. CDR3 region: CASSAQQGMGNQPQHF. The CDR3 nucleotides are TGTGCCAGCAGTGCACAACAGGGAATGGGCAATCAGCCCCAGCATTTT. Filled out from reference TRBV28 and TRBJ1-5, the complete variable domain reads DVKVTQSSRYLVKRTGEKVFLECVQDMDHENMFWYRQDPGLGLRLIYFSYDVKMKEKGDIPEGYSVSREKKERFSLILESASTNQTSMYLCASSAQQGMGNQPQHFGDGTRLSIL.

In its sample, this clonotype was seen a few times. The CDR3 region is CASSERDEAFF. The CDR3 bases are TGTGCCAGCAGTGAAAGGGATGAGGCTTTCTTT. V and J are TRBV6-1 and TRBJ1-1; D is ambiguous. The germline V gene has CDR1 MNHNS and CDR2 SASEGT. V was trimmed by 2 bases and J by 11 bases, leaving 9 bases between them. CDR3 length equals 11 residues.

This clonotype was seen only a few times. The V and J genes are TRBV12-3 or TRBV12-4 and TRBJ2-3; TRBD2 agrees at 12 bases. Trimming took 7 bases from V and 3 from J; bases not matched to a gene: 5. The CDR3 sequence is 15 residues long. CDR3 nucleotides: TGTGCCAGCACCGCGACTAGCGGGGGAACAGATACGCAGTATTTT. It yields the protein CASTATSGGTDTQYF.

The rearrangement uses TRBV7-2 and TRBJ2-7; D is possibly TRBD2 (5 bases). The germline V gene encodes CDR1 SGHTA and CDR2 FQGNSA. Trimming shortened V by 5 bases and J by 5 bases, and 13 bases separated the two germline ends. The CDR3 length is 13 residues. CDR3 in amino acids: CASSTRLRDEQYF. The CDR3 DNA reads TGTGCCAGCAGCACCCGCTTGAGGGACGAGCAGTACTTC.

In this sample, this clonotype turned up a few times. This sequence joins TRBV20-1 and TRBJ2-3, with 7 nucleotides matching TRBD2. The CDR3 is made up of 15 amino acids. Germline lookup yields CDR1 DFQATT and CDR2 SNEGSKA (reference sequence). J lost 0 bases, V lost 2 bases, and 5 bases had no gene match. CDR3 sequence (DNA): TGCAGTGCTAGATCTAGCGGAGGTAGCACAGATACGCAGTATTTT. This gives the protein CSARSSGGSTDTQYF.

The chain has TRBV18 and TRBJ2-1, with a tentative D call TRBD2 (5 bases). This CDR3 has 15 residues. Germline lookup yields CDR1 KGHSH and CDR2 LQKENI. Trimming cost V 6 bases and J 0 bases, with 12 bases left between them. The CDR3 sequence is CASSLLDPSYNEQFF. The DNA of the CDR3 is TGTGCCAGCTCCCTACTAGATCCCTCCTACAATGAGCAGTTCTTC.

The V call is TRBV7-3, the J call TRBJ2-7, with D unclear. The germline gives CDR1 SGHTA, CDR2 FQGTGA. Trimming removed 5 bases from V and 4 bases from J, with 15 bases in between. The CDR3 is 14 amino acids. The CDR3 bases are TGTGCCAGCAGCCCCCGCGGCCTTAGGTACGAGCAGTACTTC. Encoded protein: CASSPRGLRYEQYF.

V usage is TRBV7-9 and J usage is TRBJ2-1, with TRBD2 as a possible D gene (6 bases). The ends were cut back, 2 bases at V and 4 bases at J, with 15 bases in the middle. The CDR3 has 16 amino acids. Germline V gene sequence: CDR1 SEHNR, CDR2 FQNEAQ (reference sequence). The CDR3 DNA is TGTGCCAGCAGCTTATTGGGCGGGGTACAATACAATGAGCAGTTCTTC. Translating gives CASSLLGGVQYNEQFF.

This clonotype was seen more than once but under ten times. The gene calls are TRBV7-2 and TRBJ2-7; TRBD1 is a possible D gene (6 bases). The germline gives CDR1 SGHTA, CDR2 FQGNSA. Trimming removed 3 bases at V and 5 bases at J, with 17 bases between. The CDR3 contains 15 residues. The CDR3 DNA reads as TGTGCCAGCAGCTTCCAAACAGGGACGGCTGACGAGCAGTACTTC. This gives the protein CASSFQTGTADEQYF.

The J gene is TRBJ2-1, the V gene TRBV27; 7 nucleotides agree with TRBD2. The germline V gene has CDR1 MNHEY and CDR2 SMNVEV (reference sequence). The CDR3 length is 17 residues. V lost 3 bases and J lost 5; bases outside the gene matches: 13. CDR3 sequence: CASSFGIPSGRNNEQFF. Written as DNA, the CDR3 is TGTGCCAGCAGTTTTGGAATTCCTAGCGGTAGGAACAATGAGCAGTTCTTC.

V usage is TRBV24-1 and J usage is TRBJ2-1; 14 nucleotides agree with TRBD2. This CDR3 comprises 15 residues. V lost 10 bases to trimming and J lost 4 bases; unmatched junction nucleotides: 5. The V gene's germline CDR1 is KGHDR and CDR2 SFDVKD. CDR3 region: CATRTSGGRYNEQFF. CDR3 coding DNA: TGTGCCACGCGGACTAGCGGGGGGCGATACAATGAGCAGTTCTTC.

The chain links TRBV27 to TRBJ2-1; D is unclear. CDR1 is MNHEY and CDR2 is SMNVEV in the germline V gene (reference sequence). Trimming pared 2 bases from V and 8 bases from J, leaving 16 bases between. The CDR3 runs 15 residues. Here the CDR3 reads CASSLVREYNDEQFF. Written as DNA, the CDR3 is TGTGCCAGCAGTTTAGTCAGAGAGTATAACGATGAGCAGTTCTTC.

Concerning this clonotype: One junction end disagrees with the germline gene, perhaps due to a read error. The chain couples TRBV2 to TRBJ2-2; maybe TRBD2 (6 bases). This CDR3 spans 14 amino acids. Germline-derived CDR1 and CDR2 are SNHLY and FYNNEI. The CDR3 DNA reads as TGTGCCAGCAGTGCTCTAGCGAACCCCGGGGAGCTGTTTTTT. Translation gives CASSALANPGELFF.

V usage is TRBV6-5 and J usage is TRBJ1-4; 7 bases line up with TRBD1. Trimming at V came to 5 bases and at J to 5 bases, leaving 11 bases not matched to a gene. Germline CDR1 reads MNHEY; CDR2 reads SVGAGI. The CDR3 spans 16 residues. The CDR3 coding sequence is TGTGCCAGCAGTCCCCGGGGTCGACAGGGCAATGAAAAACTGTTTTTT. Translated: CASSPRGRQGNEKLFF.

This clonotype was counted between two and nine times. The chain has TRBV7-2 and TRBJ2-4; 9 nucleotides align to TRBD2. This CDR3 spans 14 amino acids. Germline V gives CDR1 SGHTA, CDR2 FQGNSA. Unmatched junction bases numbered 4, after V lost 5 bases and J lost 5 bases. DNA of the CDR3: TGTGCCAGCAGCCCCCGGACTAGCGAAAACATTCAGTACTTC. Amino acids: CASSPRTSENIQYF.

This clonotype was counted a few times. V is TRBV7-6 and J is TRBJ2-7; D may be TRBD2 (5 bases). V was clipped by 11 bases and J by 1 base, with 12 bases between them. The CDR3 has 12 residues. Germline V CDR1 and CDR2: SGHVS, FNYEAQ. CDR3 sequence: CASAGDSYEQYF. Written as DNA, the CDR3 is TGTGCCTCGGCCGGGGATTCCTACGAGCAGTACTTC.

The chain has TRBV5-4 and TRBJ2-5; D may be TRBD1 (5 bases). Germline CDR1 reads SGHNT; CDR2 reads YYREEE (reference sequence). The CDR3 is 14 amino acids. V lost 0 bases and J 0 bases, leaving 6 bases between the germline ends. The CDR3 bases are TGTGCCAGCAGCTTGGTGACAGACCAAGAGACCCAGTACTTC. Protein: CASSLVTDQETQYF.

This chain connects TRBV2 to TRBJ1-3, with D hard to call. The V end lost 4 bases, the J end lost 4 bases, and 8 bases lay between the germline ends. CDR1 and CDR2 (germline): SNHLY, FYNNEI. CDR3 size: 13 residues. For the CDR3, the DNA is TGTGCCAGCAGTGTAGTCAGGGGAAACACCATATATTTT. Its translation: CASSVVRGNTIYF.

The V call is TRBV20-1, the J call TRBJ2-1; TRBD2 is a possible D gene (5 bases). CDR1 and CDR2 (germline): DFQATT, SNEGSKA (reference sequence). The CDR3 consists of 14 residues. V was shortened by 2 bases and J by 7 bases, with 15 bases between the two germline ends. CDR3 in DNA: TGCAGTGCTAGATCCCTAGACTATAAGAATGAGCAGTTCTTC. This gives the protein CSARSLDYKNEQFF.

The chain is built from TRBV7-2 and TRBJ2-2; 9 bases line up with TRBD2. The ends lost 8 bases at V and 3 bases at J; junction bases unmatched: 7. Germline V gene sequence: CDR1 SGHTA, CDR2 FQGNSA. The CDR3 totals 15 residues. In DNA form, the CDR3 reads TGTGCCAGCCGGGGGGCTAGCGGGGACACCGGGGAGCTGTTTTTT. This sequence encodes CASRGASGDTGELFF. Full variable domain (outside the CDR3, taken from reference TRBV7-2 and TRBJ2-2): GAGVSQSPSNKVTEKGKDVELRCDPISGHTALYWYRQSLGQGLEFLIYFQGNSAPDKSGLPSDRFSAERTGGSVSTLTIQRTQQEDSAVYLCASRGASGDTGELFFGEGSRLTVL.

The rearrangement joins TRBV27 to TRBJ1-6; TRBD1 might be the D (6 bases). CDR3 length: 16 amino acids. V lost 5 bases and J 0 bases, leaving 11 bases between the germline ends. CDR1 and CDR2 (germline): MNHEY, SMNVEV (reference sequence). The CDR3 DNA reads as TGTGCCAGCAGTAGGGGGTTTAGCTCCTATAATTCACCCCTCCACTTT. Translation: CASSRGFSSYNSPLHF.

The V gene is TRBV7-4, the J gene TRBJ2-3; possibly TRBD2 for D (6 bases). The V end was cut by 6 bases, the J end by 7 bases, with 14 bases between. Germline CDR1 and CDR2: SGHVT and SQSDAQ. The CDR3 runs 13 residues. DNA of the CDR3: TGTGCCAGCAGAATGGAGGGTCCCTATACGCAGTATTTT. This codes for CASRMEGPYTQYF.

Details on this clonotype: A read error may produce the germline difference seen at one junction end. This chain links TRBV28 with TRBJ1-4; 7 nucleotides agree with TRBD1. Per the germline V gene, CDR1 is MDHEN and CDR2 is SYDVKM. There are 13 residues in the CDR3. CDR3 sequence reads: CTSSLSGGEKLFF. The DNA of the CDR3 is TGTACCAGCAGTTTATCAGGGGGGGAAAAACTGTTTTTT.

The chain couples TRBV7-2 to TRBJ2-1; no definite D call. From germline, CDR1 is SGHTA and CDR2 FQGNSA. V lost 1 base, J lost 9 bases, and 16 bases lay in between. The CDR3 is 15 amino acids. The CDR3 DNA sequence: TGTGCCAGCAGCTTAGTTTGGAGTCAGAAGGGTGAGCAGTTCTTC. Encoded protein: CASSLVWSQKGEQFF.

This chain links TRBV2 with TRBJ2-1; perhaps D is TRBD1 or TRBD2 (5 bases each). The CDR3 is 17 residues long. Per the germline V gene, CDR1 is SNHLY and CDR2 is FYNNEI. Between the trimmed V and J ends, which lost 4 bases and 4 bases, there was a span of 20 bases. CDR3 residues: CASSVSPQTRQYNEQFF. DNA of the CDR3: TGTGCCAGCAGTGTTAGTCCCCAAACTAGACAGTACAATGAGCAGTTCTTC.

The sample holds a few counts of this clonotype. V is TRBV11-2 and J is TRBJ2-1; 12 bases map to TRBD2. The V segment lost 5 bases and the J segment 9 bases; nucleotides outside the gene matches: 11. The CDR3 runs to 16 residues. CDR1 SGHAT and CDR2 FQNNGV come from the germline V gene. The CDR3 sequence: CASSLGLAGSLSEQFF. The CDR3 coding sequence is TGTGCCAGCAGCCTTGGACTAGCGGGATCACTCAGTGAGCAGTTCTTC.

The V and J genes are TRBV6-5 and TRBJ2-5, with D possibly TRBD1 on 5 matching bases. Germline CDR1 MNHEY, CDR2 SVGAGI. The CDR3 sequence is 19 residues long. V was cut by 5 bases and J by 4 bases, with 29 bases left in between. The CDR3 reads CASSLWQAGNPLLGETQYF. The CDR3 DNA sequence: TGTGCCAGCAGTCTATGGCAGGCAGGGAACCCGCTCCTTGGAGAGACCCAGTACTTC.

This clonotype has just a few counts. The chain has TRBV6-8 and TRBJ1-5; D possibly corresponds to TRBD1 (6 bases). This CDR3 has 14 amino acids. Germline CDR1 reads MNHGY; CDR2 reads SAAAGT. Trimming took off 6 bases at V and 2 bases at J, with 11 bases between the two ends. CDR3: CASRRRTGNQPQHF. The DNA for the CDR3 is TGTGCCAGCAGAAGACGGACAGGCAATCAGCCCCAGCATTTT.

As concerns this clonotype: One end of the junction does not line up with germline, which may come from a read error. The chain has TRBV6-1 and TRBJ1-5; D possibly corresponds to TRBD1 (6 bases). The CDR3 spans 13 residues. CDR1 and CDR2 (germline): MNHNS, SASEGT. This chain's CDR3 is CASREGGNQPQHF. CDR3 bases: TGTGCCAGCAGGGAAGGGGGGAATCAGCCCCAGCATTTT.